A single TCR beta chain is shown here with its context. Both 60 Vbeta primers and 13 Jbeta primers went into the PCR. Libraries were prepared by immunoSEQ multiplex PCR; TCRdb keeps only in-frame clonotypes and omits some of them. Of 150,000 to 200,000 clones detected, around 75% appear once; the ten largest clones hold over 9%. The source of the sample is a study of cytomegalovirus exposure and HLA in healthy donors. The germline V gene encodes CDR1 ENHRY and CDR2 SYGVKD. This CDR3 has 14 residues. The V segment lost 5 bases and the J segment 4 bases; nucleotides outside the gene matches: 5. This chain connects TRBV10-3 to TRBJ1-5; TRBD1 matches at 7 bases. The clonotype was recovered from a man aged 18 to 30 in good health and CMV-seropositive. The sequenced sample was PBMCs. CDR3 protein: CAISTDRENQPQHF. CDR3 in DNA: TGTGCCATCAGTACCGACAGGGAAAATCAGCCCCAGCATTTT.